This T cell receptor (beta chain) is from a study of cytomegalovirus exposure and HLA in healthy donors. Notes on the study in general: Researchers had no immune exposure information except CMV serostatus available. The study labeled 170 or so TCR beta chains cytomegalovirus-associated. A cluster of highly shared sequence variants was likely a sequencing artifact.

PCR amplification relied on 60 Vbeta primers (plus 13 Jbeta primers). The table came from immunoSEQ multiplex PCR; TCRdb's copy has only in-frame clones and leaves some out. The sample lists roughly 130,000 clones, 80% occurring once. In regard to this clone: As yet, its antigen is unknown.

Trimming cost V 6 bases and J 4 bases; bases outside gene matches: 11. The CDR3 is 15 residues long. The germline gives CDR1 LNHDA, CDR2 SQIVND (reference sequence). Nominally healthy donors were sampled, though unrecorded immune exposures were likely. The sequenced sample was PBMCs. This clonotype was sampled from a young man in good health and CMV-seronegative. The V call is TRBV19, the J call TRBJ2-5, with 7 bases identical to TRBD2. The CDR3 nucleotides are TGTGCCAGTAGGCCGGGACTACTTACGGGAGAGACCCAGTACTTC. It translates to CASRPGLLTGETQYF.